A single sample gave rise to the 32 T cell receptor beta chains below, sequenced in a study of T cell repertoires in cytomegalovirus infection. TCRdb independently ran MiXCR on the reads; one entry per CDR3 protein. The table lists some 560,000 distinct CDR3 sequences, around 40% of them singletons, with around 46% in the top ten. These TCRs are of unknown antigen specificity. The source material was cultured PBMCs, sampled from culture after CMV antigen stimulation. The receptors here all came from a human donor in good health (CMV status not recorded). Some clones in this sample may be carry-over from other donors' samples.

The table lists this clonotype with a few counts. The chain employs TRBV7-2 and TRBJ1-1; 8 bases are a match to TRBD1. Trimming at V came to 1 base and at J to 4 bases, leaving 14 bases not matched to a gene. The CDR3 consists of 18 residues. Germline lookup yields CDR1 SGHTA and CDR2 FQGNSA. For the CDR3, the DNA is TGTGCCAGCAGCTTAGTAGGCGGTGGAGCAGGGGGCTTCACTGAAGCTTTCTTT. Amino acid sequence: CASSLVGGGAGGFTEAFF.

The chain employs TRBV30 and TRBJ1-6; 9 bases fit TRBD1. Looked up from germline, CDR1 is GTSNPN and CDR2 is SVGIG (reference sequence). This CDR3 is 14 amino acids long. V lost 6 bases and J lost 9; bases outside the gene matches: 9. For the CDR3, the DNA is TGTGCCTGCCCGGAGGGACAGGGTATTTCACCCCTCCACTTT. Its protein is CACPEGQGISPLHF.

Only one count was recorded for this clonotype. The chain uses TRBV5-6 and TRBJ2-7; TRBD1 or TRBD2 may be the D gene (6 bases each). The V gene lost 2 bases and the J gene lost 5 bases, with 14 bases spanning the gap. The germline CDR1 and CDR2 sequences are SGHDT and YYEEEE. There are 14 residues in the CDR3. The CDR3: CASSFSGGYNEQYF. The DNA for the CDR3 is TGTGCCAGCAGCTTCTCCGGGGGCTACAACGAGCAGTACTTC.

The chain employs TRBV7-8 and TRBJ2-2; D not certain. Germline V gene sequence: CDR1 SGHVS, CDR2 FQNEAQ. This CDR3 spans 13 amino acids. V was clipped by 5 bases and J by 6 bases, with 10 bases between them. In DNA, the CDR3 is TGTGCCAGCAGCCAACTTCGCGCCGGGGAGCTGTTTTTT. It yields the protein CASSQLRAGELFF. The full variable domain, rest sourced from reference TRBV7-8 and TRBJ2-2, is GAGVSQSPRYKVAKRGQDVALRCDPISGHVSLFWYQQALGQGPEFLTYFQNEAQLDKSGLPSDRFFAERPEGSVSTLKIQRTQQEDSAVYLCASSQLRAGELFFGEGSRLTVL.

In its sample, this clonotype was seen a few times. This chain uses TRBV6-1 with TRBJ1-4, with unresolved D. The germline V gene encodes CDR1 MNHNS and CDR2 SASEGT. The length of the CDR3 is 14 residues. V was clipped by 5 bases and J by 5 bases, with 12 bases between them. The CDR3 region has the DNA TGTGCCAGCAGTTCAATCCGGACCAATGAAAAACTGTTTTTT. It translates to CASSSIRTNEKLFF.

The chain recombines TRBV5-6 with TRBJ1-2; D is possibly TRBD1 (5 bases). The germline gives CDR1 SGHDT, CDR2 YYEEEE. The CDR3 runs to 17 residues. V was pared by 4 bases and J by 3 bases, with 22 bases between. The CDR3 is CASSDGGLLVRDYGYTF. In DNA form, the CDR3 reads TGTGCCAGCAGCGATGGGGGTCTTCTCGTCAGAGACTATGGCTACACCTTC.

In DNA form, the CDR3 reads TGTGCCAGCAGCCGCCTCCTCTACGAGCAGTACTTC. Protein sequence: CASSRLLYEQYF. The chain couples TRBV7-3 to TRBJ2-7, with D uncertain. This CDR3 is built from 12 residues. Germline CDR1 is SGHTA and CDR2 is FQGTGA. The V end lost 5 bases, the J end lost 3 bases, and 8 bases lay between the germline ends.

The gene calls are TRBV7-2 and TRBJ1-5, with D perhaps matching TRBD1 (5 bases). Trimming left V 5 bases short and J 6 bases short, with 14 bases between. The CDR3 loop spans 14 amino acids. Germline lookup yields CDR1 SGHTA and CDR2 FQGNSA. This CDR3 is CASSPRGGAQPQHF. Here the CDR3 DNA reads TGTGCCAGCAGCCCCCGCGGGGGAGCTCAGCCCCAGCATTTT.

This clonotype has only a few counts. CDR3 in DNA: TGTGCCAGCACTACCTCTTTTTCGGGCGGGGAGCTGTTTTTT. It specifies CASTTSFSGGELFF. V gene TRBV7-2 combines with J gene TRBJ2-2; D gene unclear. The CDR3 consists of 14 residues. With 7 bases removed from V and 7 bases from J, the gap between germline ends came to 16 bases. From germline, CDR1 is SGHTA and CDR2 FQGNSA.

The chain carries TRBV28 and TRBJ1-2; 10 bases agree with TRBD1. The CDR3 runs 16 residues. Germline V lookup: CDR1 MDHEN, CDR2 SYDVKM. V shed 5 bases, J shed 4 bases, and the junction held 10 bases outside the gene matches. This CDR3 is CASSRGTGAKLYGYTF. CDR3 DNA: TGTGCCAGCAGTCGGGGGACAGGGGCGAAACTCTATGGCTACACCTTC.

V is TRBV18 and J is TRBJ2-3; D may match TRBD1 or TRBD2 (5 bases each). Germline values: CDR1 KGHSH, CDR2 LQKENI. The ends were cut back, 3 bases at V and 2 bases at J, with 12 bases in the middle. This CDR3 contains 15 residues. The CDR3: CASSPPGRDTDTQYF. Written as DNA, the CDR3 is TGTGCCAGCTCACCGCCGGGACGAGACACAGATACGCAGTATTTT.

This clonotype appeared many times. The DNA for the CDR3 is TGTGCCACCACCGTTATCAGCACAGGGATCCATGGCTACACCTTC. Translation gives CATTVISTGIHGYTF. The chain combines TRBV6-1 with TRBJ1-2; maybe TRBD1 (6 bases). The V and J ends lost 10 bases and 6 bases respectively, with 24 bases between them. Germline V CDR1 and CDR2: MNHNS, SASEGT. There are 15 residues in the CDR3.

The chain is built from TRBV20-1 and TRBJ2-7; tentatively, D is TRBD1 (5 bases). This CDR3 has 15 amino acids. Germline assignment: CDR1 DFQATT and CDR2 SNEGSKA (reference sequence). The germline V and J ends were trimmed by 2 bases and 2 bases, with 16 bases remaining between them. CDR3 region: CSARLITGAPYEQYF. CDR3 nucleotide sequence: TGCAGTGCTAGACTAATTACAGGTGCGCCCTACGAGCAGTACTTC.

This clonotype has only a few counts. The CDR3 DNA reads TGTGCCAGTAGTATAGATCCGACCCCCAGCGGCGAGCAGTACTTC. This gives the protein CASSIDPTPSGEQYF. The chain employs TRBV19 and TRBJ2-7; a weak D match, TRBD2 (5 bases). Trimming removed 0 bases at V and 6 bases at J, with 15 bases between. Germline-derived CDR1 and CDR2 are LNHDA and SQIVND (reference sequence). The CDR3 has 15 residues.

In this sample, this clonotype turned up many times. The V gene is TRBV6-1, the J gene TRBJ2-7; D is possibly TRBD1 (5 bases). The V and J ends lost 6 bases and 2 bases respectively, with 17 bases between them. Germline V gene sequence: CDR1 MNHNS, CDR2 SASEGT. The CDR3 extends over 15 amino acids. As DNA, the CDR3 is TGTGCCAGCAGCCTTAGACGGACAACCCCCTACGAGCAGTACTTC. This gives the protein CASSLRRTTPYEQYF.

This sequence joins TRBV6-1 and TRBJ1-5; D uncertain. Between the trimmed V and J ends, which lost 3 bases and 9 bases, there was a span of 9 bases. This CDR3 is built from 12 residues. CDR1 MNHNS and CDR2 SASEGT come from the germline V gene. The CDR3 is CASSEIPPPQHF. As DNA, the CDR3 is TGTGCCAGCAGTGAGATTCCCCCGCCCCAGCATTTT.

The V and J genes are TRBV6-1 and TRBJ2-7; the match to TRBD1 covers 8 bases. The CDR3 has 17 residues. V was pared by 5 bases and J by 4 bases, with 16 bases of the junction left unmatched. Germline V gene sequence: CDR1 MNHNS, CDR2 SASEGT. Here the CDR3 reads CASSYPTRRDRIYEQYF. The CDR3 nucleotides are TGTGCCAGCAGTTACCCAACCCGCCGGGACAGGATTTACGAGCAGTACTTC.

The CDR3 bases are TGTGCCAGCAGCTTAGTCGGGGGACCTAATTCACCCCTCCACTTT. Translated: CASSLVGGPNSPLHF. This rearrangement joins TRBV11-2 to TRBJ1-6, with D possibly being TRBD1 (5 bases). The CDR3 is 15 residues long. Germline assignment: CDR1 SGHAT and CDR2 FQNNGV. V dropped 1 base and J dropped 6 bases, with 10 bases sitting between them. The entire variable domain, with the rest obtained from reference TRBV11-2 and TRBJ1-6, is as follows: EAGVAQSPRYKIIEKRQSVAFWCNPISGHATLYWYQQILGQGPKLLIQFQNNGVVDDSQLPKDRFSAERLKGVDSTLKIQPAKLEDSAVYLCASSLVGGPNSPLHFGNGTRLTVT.

This clonotype appeared many times. The chain joins TRBV7-8 to TRBJ1-4; weak D call: TRBD1 (5 bases). The CDR3 length is 15 residues. CDR1 and CDR2 from the germline V gene are SGHVS and FQNEAQ. V was trimmed by 1 base and J by 7 bases, leaving 13 bases between them. CDR3 region: CASSLVRGKGEKLFF. CDR3 DNA sequence: TGTGCCAGCAGCTTAGTTCGGGGGAAGGGTGAAAAACTGTTTTTT.

This clonotype was seen only a few times. The chain combines TRBV7-6 with TRBJ2-5; weak D call: TRBD1 (5 bases). The CDR3 length is 13 residues. Trimming removed 9 bases at V and 3 bases at J, with 14 bases between. In germline, CDR1 is SGHVS, CDR2 FNYEAQ. CDR3: CASKEDTEETQYF. The CDR3 DNA sequence: TGTGCCAGTAAAGAGGACACCGAAGAGACCCAGTACTTC.

This clonotype has ten or more counts. CDR3 in amino acids: CASSSWSWTSEAFF. CDR3 nucleotide sequence: TGTGCCAGCAGCTCCTGGTCTTGGACCTCTGAAGCTTTCTTT. J is TRBJ1-1 and V is TRBV7-2; D is undetermined. The germline gives CDR1 SGHTA, CDR2 FQGNSA. CDR3 length: 14 amino acids. Trimming took 4 bases from V and 6 from J, leaving 15 bases between them.

This clonotype was found a few times. The chain combines TRBV4-2 with TRBJ2-1; possible D gene TRBD2, 5 bases. The CDR3 spans 16 residues. V was shortened by 3 bases and J by 8 bases, with 20 bases between the two germline ends. Germline loops: CDR1 LGHNA, CDR2 YNFKEQ. This CDR3 reads CASSHTGGLGRDEQFF. CDR3 sequence (DNA): TGTGCCAGCAGCCATACCGGAGGTTTAGGCCGCGATGAGCAGTTCTTC.

This chain connects TRBV6-6 to TRBJ1-6; TRBD1 aligns across 10 bases. The length of the CDR3 is 14 residues. Unmatched junction bases numbered 7, after V lost 8 bases and J lost 9 bases. Germline CDR1 is MNHNY and CDR2 is SVGAGI (reference sequence). CDR3 DNA: TGTGCCAGCCTGGGACAGGGGACGATTTCACCCCTCCACTTT. It codes for CASLGQGTISPLHF.

V usage is TRBV6-5 and J usage is TRBJ2-7, with D tentatively TRBD1 (5 bases). Per germline, CDR1 MNHEY and CDR2 SVGAGI. CDR3 size: 16 residues. V was shortened by 0 bases and J by 4 bases, with 16 bases between the two germline ends. The CDR3 here is CASSYSFGGALYEQYF. CDR3 sequence (DNA): TGTGCCAGCAGTTACTCTTTCGGTGGGGCTCTGTACGAGCAGTACTTC.

There are a few counts of this clonotype. This rearrangement joins TRBV11-3 to TRBJ2-7, with a possible D match to TRBD1 (5 bases). The CDR3 spans 16 residues. Germline V lookup: CDR1 SGHNT, CDR2 YENEEA. The V end lost 4 bases, the J end lost 4 bases, and 20 bases lay between the germline ends. The DNA of the CDR3 is TGTGCCAGCAGCTCCCCCGAAGGGGCCGAAATATACGAGCAGTACTTC. Protein sequence: CASSSPEGAEIYEQYF.

This chain connects TRBV20-1 to TRBJ1-1; no clear D. There are 14 residues in the CDR3. The V gene's germline CDR1 is DFQATT and CDR2 SNEGSKA (reference sequence). Trimming shortened V by 1 base and J by 5 bases, and 14 bases separated the two germline ends. The CDR3 reads CSARVPEVYTEAFF. Here the CDR3 DNA reads TGCAGTGCTAGAGTCCCGGAGGTGTATACTGAAGCTTTCTTT.

This clonotype was seen more than once but under ten times. J is TRBJ1-4 and V is TRBV6-5; no reliable D call. Trimming shortened V by 5 bases and J by 6 bases, and 16 bases separated the two germline ends. The germline V gene encodes CDR1 MNHEY and CDR2 SVGAGI. CDR3 size: 15 residues. CDR3 amino acids: CASSRDTVGDEKLFF. CDR3 in DNA: TGTGCCAGCAGTAGGGATACAGTGGGTGATGAAAAACTGTTTTTT.

V and J are TRBV4-3 and TRBJ2-3; 7 bases align to TRBD1. Germline CDR1 LGHNA, CDR2 YSLEER. This CDR3 region has 15 residues. Trimming took 0 bases from V and 4 from J; bases not matched to a gene: 4. DNA of the CDR3: TGCGCCAGCAGCCAAGAGGGTGACAGGGCAGATACGCAGTATTTT. Protein sequence: CASSQEGDRADTQYF.

The rearrangement links TRBV27 to TRBJ2-2, with 8 bases identical to TRBD2. The germline gives CDR1 MNHEY, CDR2 SMNVEV (reference sequence). This CDR3 spans 17 amino acids. V shed 7 bases, J shed 8 bases, and the junction held 18 bases outside the gene matches. CDR3 sequence reads: CASTPRHPGLDSGELFF. CDR3 DNA sequence: TGTGCCAGCACCCCCCGGCACCCGGGACTAGACAGTGGGGAGCTGTTTTTT.

This rearrangement joins TRBV5-6 to TRBJ2-1; 7 bases align to TRBD2. Germline loops: CDR1 SGHDT, CDR2 YYEEEE. This CDR3 spans 14 amino acids. V shed 4 bases, J shed 4 bases, and the junction held 5 bases outside the gene matches. DNA of the CDR3: TGTGCCAGCAGCCGGGACTACCGTTACAATGAGCAGTTCTTC. Translation gives CASSRDYRYNEQFF.

A few counts support this clonotype. This chain links TRBV4-2 with TRBJ2-3; D is perhaps TRBD2 (7 bases). V lost 5 bases, J lost 0 bases, and 18 bases lay in between. Germline V gene lookup returns CDR1 LGHNA and CDR2 YNFKEQ. The CDR3 consists of 17 residues. CDR3 loop: CASSSRGGGASTDTQYF. The DNA of the CDR3 is TGTGCCAGCAGCTCGCGGGGAGGGGGGGCAAGCACAGATACGCAGTATTTT.

CDR3 DNA: TGCGCCAGCAGCTTGGAGGGACTAGAATCCTATGAGCAGTTCTTC. This sequence encodes CASSLEGLESYEQFF. V usage is TRBV5-1 and J usage is TRBJ2-1; 8 positions match TRBD2. Germline CDR1 reads SGHRS; CDR2 reads YFSETQ. The CDR3 totals 15 residues. With V trimmed by 0 bases and J by 8 bases, 7 bases remained unmatched.